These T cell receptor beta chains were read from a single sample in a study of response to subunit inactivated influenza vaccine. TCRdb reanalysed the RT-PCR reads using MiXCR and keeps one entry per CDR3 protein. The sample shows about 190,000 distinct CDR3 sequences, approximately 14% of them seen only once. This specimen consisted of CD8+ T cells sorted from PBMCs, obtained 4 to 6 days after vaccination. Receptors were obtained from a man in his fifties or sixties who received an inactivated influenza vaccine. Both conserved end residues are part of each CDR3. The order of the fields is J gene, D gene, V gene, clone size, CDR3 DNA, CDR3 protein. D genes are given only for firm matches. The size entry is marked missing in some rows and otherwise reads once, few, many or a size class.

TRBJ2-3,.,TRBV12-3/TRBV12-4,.,TGTGCCAGCAGTTTGGGTTTAAGCGGATCTTCTAGCACAGATACGCAGTATTTT,CASSLGLSGSSSTDTQYF
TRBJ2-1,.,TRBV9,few,TGTGCCAGCAGCGTAGAGGTACCTAGCTCCTACAATGAGCAGTTCTTC,CASSVEVPSSYNEQFF
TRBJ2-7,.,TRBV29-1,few,TGCAGCGCCCTAGCCTCGGCCTCCTACGAGCAGTACTTC,CSALASASYEQYF
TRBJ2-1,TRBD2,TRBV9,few,TGTGCCAGCAGCGTAGTCCCTAGCGGGGGGGACGAGCAGTTCTTC,CASSVVPSGGDEQFF
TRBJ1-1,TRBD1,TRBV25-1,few,TGTGCCAGCAGTGAGGACAGGGTGAACACTGAAGCTTTCTTT,CASSEDRVNTEAFF
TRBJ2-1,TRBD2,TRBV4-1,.,TGCGCCAGCAGCCAAGATCCGCCTAGCGGGCACTACTACAATGAGCAGTTCTTC,CASSQDPPSGHYYNEQFF
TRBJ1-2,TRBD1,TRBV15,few,TGTGCCACCAGCAGAGATTGGACAGGGGGTTCTGATGGCTACACCTTC,CATSRDWTGGSDGYTF
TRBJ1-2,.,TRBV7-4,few,TGTGCCAGCAGCCCACCGGGGTTTGTTAGCTACACCTTC,CASSPPGFVSYTF
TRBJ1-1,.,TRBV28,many,TGTGCCAGCAGTTTAACGAGCAAGAACACTGAAGCTTTCTTT,CASSLTSKNTEAFF
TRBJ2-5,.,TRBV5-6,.,TGTGCCAGCAACCGAATCCGGGACTCACAAGAGACCCAGTACTTC,CASNRIRDSQETQYF
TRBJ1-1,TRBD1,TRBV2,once,TGTGCCAACGACCGGGCACAGGGGGGTTTCGCTGAAGCTTTCTTT,CANDRAQGGFAEAFF
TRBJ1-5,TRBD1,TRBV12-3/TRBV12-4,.,TGTGCCAGCAATGGACAGGGTGGTGGGCAGCCCCAGCATTTT,CASNGQGGGQPQHF
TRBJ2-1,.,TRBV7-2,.,TGTGCCAGCAGCTTAGTAAGCCTAGCCCCTAATGAGCAGTTCTTC,CASSLVSLAPNEQFF
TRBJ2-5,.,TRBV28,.,TGTGCCAGCAGCTTTACCTGGGGAAGTCAAGAGACCCAGTACTTC,CASSFTWGSQETQYF
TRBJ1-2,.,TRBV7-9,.,TGTGCCAGCAGCTCGCTCTCGGATGGCTACACCTTC,CASSSLSDGYTF
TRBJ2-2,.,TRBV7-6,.,TGTGCCAGCAGCTTAAAGGGGTGGGCCGGGGAGCTGTTTTTT,CASSLKGWAGELFF
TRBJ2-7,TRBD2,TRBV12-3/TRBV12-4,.,TGTGCCAGCAGTGCAAGACTAGCGGGCGGCTACGAGCAGTACTTC,CASSARLAGGYEQYF
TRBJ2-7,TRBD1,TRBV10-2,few,TGCGCCACATCCCCCCTGGACAGGCTGGCCTACGAGCAGTACTTC,CATSPLDRLAYEQYF
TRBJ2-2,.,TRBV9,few,TGTGCCAGCGGAGGAGGCCTTAACACCGGGGAGCTGTTTTTT,CASGGGLNTGELFF
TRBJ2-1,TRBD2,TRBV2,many,TGTGCCAGCAGCTCCCGGACTAGCAATGAGCAGTTCTTC,CASSSRTSNEQFF
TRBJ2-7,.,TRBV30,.,TGTGCCTGCTCAGACTCTTACGAGCAGTACTTC,CACSDSYEQYF
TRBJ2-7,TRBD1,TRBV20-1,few,TGCAGTGCGGACAGGGTTCGGGGCTCCTACGAGCAGTACTTC,CSADRVRGSYEQYF
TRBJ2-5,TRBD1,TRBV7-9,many,TGTGCCAGCAGCTTAGCACAGGGGTCGGGAGAGACCCAGTACTTC,CASSLAQGSGETQYF